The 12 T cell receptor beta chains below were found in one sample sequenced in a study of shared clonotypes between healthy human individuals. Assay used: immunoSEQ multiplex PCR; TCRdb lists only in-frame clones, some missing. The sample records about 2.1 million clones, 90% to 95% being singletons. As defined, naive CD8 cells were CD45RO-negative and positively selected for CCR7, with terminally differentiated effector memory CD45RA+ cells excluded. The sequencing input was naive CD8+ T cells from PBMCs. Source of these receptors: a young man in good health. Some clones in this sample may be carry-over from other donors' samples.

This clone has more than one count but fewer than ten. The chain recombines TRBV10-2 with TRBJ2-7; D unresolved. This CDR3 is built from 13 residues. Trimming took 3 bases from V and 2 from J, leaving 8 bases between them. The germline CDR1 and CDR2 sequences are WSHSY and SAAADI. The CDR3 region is CASSDGGPYEQYF. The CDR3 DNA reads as TGCGCCAGCAGTGACGGCGGACCCTACGAGCAGTACTTC.

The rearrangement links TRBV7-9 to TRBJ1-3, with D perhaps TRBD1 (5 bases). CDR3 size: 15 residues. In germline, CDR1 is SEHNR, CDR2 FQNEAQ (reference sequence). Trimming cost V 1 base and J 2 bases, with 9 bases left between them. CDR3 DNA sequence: TGTGCCAGCAGCTTAGTTTCGGGGGCTGGAAACACCATATATTTT. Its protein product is CASSLVSGAGNTIYF.

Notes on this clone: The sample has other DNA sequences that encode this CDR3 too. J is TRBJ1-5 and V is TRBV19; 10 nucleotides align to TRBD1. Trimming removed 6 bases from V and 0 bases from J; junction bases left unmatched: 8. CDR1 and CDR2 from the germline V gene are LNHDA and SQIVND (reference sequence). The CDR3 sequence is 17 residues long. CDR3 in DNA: TGTGCCAGTAGACGGGACAGGGGTCCTTATAGCAATCAGCCCCAGCATTTT. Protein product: CASRRDRGPYSNQPQHF. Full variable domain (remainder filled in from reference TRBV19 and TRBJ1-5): DGGITQSPKYLFRKEGQNVTLSCEQNLNHDAMYWYRQDPGQGLRLIYYSQIVNDFQKGDIAEGYSVSREKKESFPLTVTSAQKNPTAFYLCASRRDRGPYSNQPQHFGDGTRLSIL.

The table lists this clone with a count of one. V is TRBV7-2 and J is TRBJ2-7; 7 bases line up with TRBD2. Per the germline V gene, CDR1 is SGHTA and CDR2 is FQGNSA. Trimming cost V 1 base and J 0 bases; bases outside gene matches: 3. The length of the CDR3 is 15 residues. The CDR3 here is CASSLDGGDSYEQYF. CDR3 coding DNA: TGTGCCAGCAGCTTAGATGGGGGGGACTCCTACGAGCAGTACTTC. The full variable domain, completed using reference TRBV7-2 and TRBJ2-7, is GAGVSQSPSNKVTEKGKDVELRCDPISGHTALYWYRQSLGQGLEFLIYFQGNSAPDKSGLPSDRFSAERTGGSVSTLTIQRTQQEDSAVYLCASSLDGGDSYEQYFGPGTRLTVT.

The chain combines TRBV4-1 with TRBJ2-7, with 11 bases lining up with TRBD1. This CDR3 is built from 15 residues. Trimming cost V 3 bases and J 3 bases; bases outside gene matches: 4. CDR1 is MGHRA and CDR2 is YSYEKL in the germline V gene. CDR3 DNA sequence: TGCGCCAGCAGCCAGTCGGGGACAGGGGGCTACGAGCAGTACTTC. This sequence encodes CASSQSGTGGYEQYF.

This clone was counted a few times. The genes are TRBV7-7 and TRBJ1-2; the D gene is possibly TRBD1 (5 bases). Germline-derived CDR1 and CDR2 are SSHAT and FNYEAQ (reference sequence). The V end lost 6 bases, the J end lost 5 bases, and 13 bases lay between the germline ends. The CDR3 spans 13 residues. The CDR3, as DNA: TGTGCCAGCAGGCAAGGAGGGGATTATGGCTACACCTTC. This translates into CASRQGGDYGYTF.

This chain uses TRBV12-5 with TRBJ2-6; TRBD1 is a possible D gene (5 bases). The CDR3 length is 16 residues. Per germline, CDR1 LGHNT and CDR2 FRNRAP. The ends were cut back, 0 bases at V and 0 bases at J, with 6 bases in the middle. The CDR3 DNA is TGTGCTAGTGGTTTGGTAGACAGCTCTGGGGCCAACGTCCTGACTTTC. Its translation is CASGLVDSSGANVLTF.

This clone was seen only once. The CDR3 reads CASSARTGGDWTEAFF. In DNA, the CDR3 is TGTGCCAGCAGCGCTCGGACAGGGGGCGATTGGACTGAAGCTTTCTTT. The V and J genes are TRBV11-2 and TRBJ1-1, with 11 bases lining up with TRBD1. CDR1 and CDR2 (germline): SGHAT, FQNNGV. The CDR3 consists of 16 residues. The ends lost 5 bases at V and 5 bases at J; junction bases unmatched: 10. The full variable domain, its missing parts supplied by reference TRBV11-2 and TRBJ1-1, is EAGVAQSPRYKIIEKRQSVAFWCNPISGHATLYWYQQILGQGPKLLIQFQNNGVVDDSQLPKDRFSAERLKGVDSTLKIQPAKLEDSAVYLCASSARTGGDWTEAFFGQGTRLTVV.

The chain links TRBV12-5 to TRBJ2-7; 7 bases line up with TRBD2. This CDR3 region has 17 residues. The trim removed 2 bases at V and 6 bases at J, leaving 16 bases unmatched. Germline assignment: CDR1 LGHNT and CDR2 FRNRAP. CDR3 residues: CASGLTDPGLTNFEQYF. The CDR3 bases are TGTGCTAGTGGTTTGACCGATCCGGGACTAACGAACTTCGAGCAGTACTTC.

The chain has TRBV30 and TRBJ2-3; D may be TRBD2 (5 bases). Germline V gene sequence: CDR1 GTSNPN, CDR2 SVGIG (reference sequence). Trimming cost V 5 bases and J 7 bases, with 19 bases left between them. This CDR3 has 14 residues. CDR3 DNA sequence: TGTGCCTGGGTTGGGGATAGGGTCGGGAATACGCAGTATTTT. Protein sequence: CAWVGDRVGNTQYF.

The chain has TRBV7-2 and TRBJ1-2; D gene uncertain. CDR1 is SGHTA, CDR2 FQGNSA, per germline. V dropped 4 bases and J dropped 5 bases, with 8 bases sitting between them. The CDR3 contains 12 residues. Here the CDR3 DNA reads TGTGCCAGCAGCTCGGGAGTTTATGGCTACACCTTC. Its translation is CASSSGVYGYTF. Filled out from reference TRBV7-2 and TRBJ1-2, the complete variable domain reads GAGVSQSPSNKVTEKGKDVELRCDPISGHTALYWYRQSLGQGLEFLIYFQGNSAPDKSGLPSDRFSAERTGGSVSTLTIQRTQQEDSAVYLCASSSGVYGYTFGSGTRLTVV.

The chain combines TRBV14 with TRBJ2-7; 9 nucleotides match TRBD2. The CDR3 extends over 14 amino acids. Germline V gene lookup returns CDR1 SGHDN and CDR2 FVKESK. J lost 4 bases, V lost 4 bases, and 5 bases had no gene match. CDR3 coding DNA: TGTGCCAGCAGCCCGGGACTAGCTCCATACGAGCAGTACTTC. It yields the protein CASSPGLAPYEQYF.